This TCR beta chain was sequenced in a study of cytomegalovirus exposure and HLA in healthy donors (TCRdb year 2017). The study in broad terms: In an earlier analysis of about 560 of the donors, under 300 Gb of sequence data and about 110 million unique TCR beta sequences from some 170 million T cells were reported. Approximately 330 gigabases of sequencing data and approximately 91 million unique TCR sequences made up an early release that covered around 640 HLA-typed donors. The genetic ancestry cluster associated with self-reported Caucasian donors included roughly four fifths of the 398 genotyped donors. The aim of the study was to test whether cataloging public T cell receptors could identify signatures of past pathogen exposure. Using immunosequencing, the study profiled T cell repertoires from 500 to 800 subjects and related those repertoires to cytomegalovirus serostatus. A separate validation cohort of some 130 different subjects was used in addition to the approximately 700-subject first cohort. To predict cytomegalovirus infection status, the study brought together high-throughput TCR immunosequencing, statistical association of individual TCRs with disease status, and machine learning. A later analysis re-analyzed previously published TCR beta repertoires from 550 to 700 donors and added high-resolution HLA genotyping to study TCR occurrence patterns. Rather than drawing on any new phenotypic data, the later analysis identified candidate immune exposures from TCR beta sequences and the way those sequences occurred across donors. In an earlier analysis of over 550 of the donors, high-throughput TCR beta sequencing was used to judge whether each TCR beta V gene segment behaved as functional or pseudogenic. Donor age, sex, ethnicity and CMV serostatus were compiled alongside the repertoire data. In a later genetic analysis, genome-wide SNP genotypes for about three fifths of the roughly 670 donors were used, and that subset was treated as a discovery cohort. All discovery cohort repertoires had been generated on a single sequencing platform. Class I and class II HLA loci were covered by the typing at four-digit resolution. The number of typed donors differed by locus: about 620-640 for A, B, C, DRB1 and DQB1; some 500 for DQA1; around 610 for DPA1; and some 450 for DPB1. About five DR-DQ haplotypes were treated as single units for association and clustering because of strong linkage in the cohort. Among some 400 genotyped donors of the cohort, an average of around 250,000 unique TCR beta nucleotide sequences was sequenced per donor, of which 15% to 20% were non-productive. Here is what the overall study found, with its caveats: This cohort had only TCR beta chains sequenced, and the lack of alpha or paired-chain data limited which features could be detected. The authors suggested that the approach could potentially be generalized to other disease states and immunological phenotypes. The sequencing pipeline was judged likely to have produced a cluster of highly shared sequence variants as a technical artifact. The study gave a list of more than 150 TCR beta chains associated with cytomegalovirus. Linkage disequilibrium might explain the correlated functional status among segregating V segments, but an unknown experimental factor could not be excluded. V-gene and J-gene trimming of TCR beta chains was associated with a missense DCLRE1C variant in a later genetic analysis, and the association was replicated in an independent cohort. In vitro tests confirmed that a few of the cytomegalovirus-associated TCR beta chains recognize cytomegalovirus antigens. For the cohort, immune exposure information was limited to CMV serostatus. Several of the top co-occurrence clusters appeared to be linked to parvovirus B19, influenza, CMV and Epstein-Barr virus, according to a later analysis. According to a later genetic analysis, donors in an Asian-associated ancestry cluster had fewer N-insertions in productive TCRs than the roughly 670-donor mean. HLA typing was unavailable for some donors at each locus, so association tests used only the typed subset. Broadly in line with IMGT annotations, most TCR beta V segments showed up in productive rearrangements about 87% or about 30% of the time in an earlier analysis of several hundred of the donors. Over 15 rarely observed V segments, including chromosome 9 orphons, were excluded from the earlier analysis of approximately 500 of the donors because counts were too low. When HLA alleles, especially DR and DQ, strongly co-occurred, attributing TCR associations to individual alleles was difficult. A further reported finding was that TCR beta sequences accurately predicted the HLA-A and HLA-B alleles for most subjects in the first cohort. In a later analysis, TCR association rates were found to vary across HLA loci, with the most associated TCRs seen for DRB1 alleles and the fewest for HLA-C alleles. The presence/absence analyses assumed that sequencing depth was roughly uniform across donors, and that assumption may not be true. A later analysis associated roughly 17,000 TCR beta sequences with specific HLA alleles at a false discovery rate of 0.05. In a later analysis, HLA-associated TCR beta chains showed more clonal expansion and lower generation probabilities than non-associated chains that were equally common. The classifier was reported to diagnose cytomegalovirus status with high specificity and sensitivity in both the original and validation cohorts. Across donors, most TCR sequences were observed very rarely, whereas some public TCRs were present in many individuals. A later analysis found that most CMV-associated TCR beta chains appeared HLA-restricted, with HLA associations seemingly driven largely by CMV exposure.

Concerning this clone: The target of this receptor is not known. Base qualities are not at hand, and no much larger clone is one base apart.

The library came from the immunoSEQ multiplex PCR assay. For the multiplex PCR, a mixture combining 60 forward primers for TCR Vbeta segments and 13 reverse primers for TCR Jbeta segments was used. The CDR3 region of rearranged TCR beta genes was amplified from genomic DNA by a multiplex PCR assay. The amplified TCR beta libraries were sequenced on the Illumina HiSeq System as 87-base-pair reads. The original methods were these. Across the 600 to 700 repertoires, a later analysis counted approximately 83 million unique TCR beta chains, around 11 million of which were shared by at least two donors. To remove PCR and sequencing errors, raw reads were error-corrected and collapsed into unique sequences using a nearest-neighbor algorithm that merged closely related sequences. To assign V, D and J gene segments, CDR3 sequences were aligned to IMGT reference sequences. Each retained sequence needed at least a six-nucleotide match to both a V gene segment and a J gene segment. Rearrangements were called productive when the CDR3 lacked stop codons and stayed in frame with V and J; all others were non-productive. Following IMGT convention, CDR3 was defined as the stretch from the second conserved V-encoded cysteine up to the conserved J-encoded phenylalanine. In an earlier analysis of approximately 500 of the donors, sequences lacking an unambiguous match to a single V gene segment were excluded. An earlier analysis of 587 of the donors called V segments functional above 56.7% productive rearrangements and segregating when the between-donor standard deviation exceeded 5%. To diagnose cytomegalovirus status from the catalog of TCR beta chain sequences, a statistical classification framework was built. V and J gene assignment, in a later analysis, came from comparing TCR nucleotide sequences with IMGT/GENE-DB human TR gene sequences. The TCRdist pipeline was used in a later analysis to assign CDR3 sequences and most-parsimonious VDJ recombination scenarios. A later analysis defined each TCR beta chain by its CDR3 amino acid sequence plus V-gene family, and excluded reads lacking a unique V-gene family. As a way to deal with suspected cross-contamination and a sequencing artifact, a later analysis dropped 640 or so nucleotide sequences that were highly shared and had low generation probability. In a later analysis, a clonal expansion index was calculated for each public chain from normalized within-repertoire ranks of inferred template counts. Generation probabilities in a later analysis came from a VDJ recombination model fitted to out-of-frame rearrangements, and those results were checked against IGoR. A later analysis scored TCR-TCR, TCR-HLA and TCR-CMV co-occurrence with hypergeometric tests, applying a repertoire-size bias correction to TCR pairs. To estimate false discovery rates, a later analysis permuted the HLA or CMV assignments 20 times. In a later analysis, co-occurring TCRs were grouped using DBSCAN, with TCRdist sequence similarity added in when clustering inside HLA-allele-positive subsets. For co-occurrence clustering, repertoires with fewer than 30,000 or more than 120,000 public chains were excluded, along with a handful of repertoires with anomalous nucleotide sharing. In TCRdb, the immuneACCESS table is reduced to in-frame sequences with V and J assigned. These tables do not hold every clone; where another copy was compared, an unresolved V gene accounts for under half, and the others remain unexplained. V and J calls and clone size are as listed in that table; D and trimming were resolved from the DNA. The sample table lists 150,000 or so clones, roughly 74% of them with a count of one. Clones ranked in the top ten supply roughly 2.8% of the sample.

In total, approximately 700 healthy bone marrow donors made up the cohort. All cohort members were sampled while nominally healthy, although unrecorded immune exposures were likely present. The donor tested CMV seronegative, placing the donor among the roughly 400 seronegative members of the cohort. A peripheral blood sample was provided by each donor, and peripheral blood mononuclear cells were used for TCR beta sequencing. Genomic DNA was extracted from the blood cell samples with the Qiagen DNeasy Blood Extraction Kit. The sequencing sample was made of PBMCs. The sequence was obtained from a man between 18 and 29 years old in good health and CMV-seronegative.

The DNA sequence is TGTGCCAGCAGCTTGGTGGCGGGTGCCTACAATGAGCAGTTCTTC. Translated, this gives CASSLVAGAYNEQFF. The V gene is TRBV5-8 and the J gene is TRBJ2-1; a tentative D match to TRBD2 spans 5 bases. Trimming costs V 0 bases and J 2 bases, and their ends lie 9 bases apart. From cysteine to phenylalanine, the CDR3 is 15 amino acids long. The kept DNA is CDR3 alone, 45 bases in frame from the first base. The germline V gene supplies CDR1 SGHTS and CDR2 YDEGEE.